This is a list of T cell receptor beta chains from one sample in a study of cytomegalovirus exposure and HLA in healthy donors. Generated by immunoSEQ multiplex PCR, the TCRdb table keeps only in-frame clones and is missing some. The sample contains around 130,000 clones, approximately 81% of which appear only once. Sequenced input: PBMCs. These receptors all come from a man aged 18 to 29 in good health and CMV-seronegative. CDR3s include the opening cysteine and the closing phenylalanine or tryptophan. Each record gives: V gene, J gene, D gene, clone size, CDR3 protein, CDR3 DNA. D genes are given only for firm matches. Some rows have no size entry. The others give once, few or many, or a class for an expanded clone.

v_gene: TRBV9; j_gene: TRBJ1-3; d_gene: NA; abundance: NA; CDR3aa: CASSPKSVLSGNTIYF; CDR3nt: TGTGCCAGCAGCCCCAAATCAGTGCTCTCTGGAAACACCATATATTTT
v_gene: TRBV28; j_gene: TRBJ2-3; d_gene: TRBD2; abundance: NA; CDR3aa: CASSLPSGRYDGTDTQYF; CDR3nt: TGTGCCAGCAGTTTACCTAGCGGGAGGTATGACGGCACAGATACGCAGTATTTT
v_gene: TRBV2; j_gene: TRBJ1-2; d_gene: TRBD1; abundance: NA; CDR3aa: CASSEGTGEHSYTF; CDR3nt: TGTGCCAGCAGTGAGGGAACAGGGGAACATAGCTACACCTTC
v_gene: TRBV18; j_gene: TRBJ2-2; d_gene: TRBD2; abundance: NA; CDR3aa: CASSTGTSGNTGELFF; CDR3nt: TGTGCCAGCTCTACGGGTACTAGCGGCAACACCGGGGAGCTGTTTTTT
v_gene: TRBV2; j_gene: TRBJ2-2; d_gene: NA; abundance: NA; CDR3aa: CASSEARGGELFF; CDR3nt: TGTGCCAGCAGTGAAGCGCGAGGGGGGGAGCTGTTTTTT
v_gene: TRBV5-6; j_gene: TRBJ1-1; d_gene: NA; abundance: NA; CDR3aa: CASSLAVNTEAFF; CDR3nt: TGTGCCAGCAGCTTGGCAGTGAACACTGAAGCTTTCTTT
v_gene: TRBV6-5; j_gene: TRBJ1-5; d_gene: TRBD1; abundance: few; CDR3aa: CASRPGTGDQPQHF; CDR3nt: TGTGCCAGCAGACCCGGGACAGGGGATCAGCCCCAGCATTTT
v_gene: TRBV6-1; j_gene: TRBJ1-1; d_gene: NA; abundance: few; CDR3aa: CASSALAGLVQLNTEAFF; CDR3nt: TGTGCCAGCAGTGCTCTGGCAGGCTTAGTCCAGCTGAACACTGAAGCTTTCTTT
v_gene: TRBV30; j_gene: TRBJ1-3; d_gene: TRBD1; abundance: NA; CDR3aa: CAWNRGRHGNTIYF; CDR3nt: TGTGCCTGGAACAGGGGGCGTCATGGAAACACCATATATTTT
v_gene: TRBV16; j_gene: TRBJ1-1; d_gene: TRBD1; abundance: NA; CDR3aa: CASSNRDRGSTEAFF; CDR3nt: TGTGCCAGCAGCAACCGTGACAGGGGATCCACTGAAGCTTTCTTT
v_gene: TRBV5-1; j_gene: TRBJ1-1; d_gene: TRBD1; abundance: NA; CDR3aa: CASSLGDRGVNTEAFF; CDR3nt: TGCGCCAGCAGCTTAGGGGACAGGGGGGTGAACACTGAAGCTTTCTTT
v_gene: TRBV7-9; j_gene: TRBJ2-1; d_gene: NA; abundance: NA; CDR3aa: CASSSTVSNNEQFF; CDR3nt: TGTGCCAGCAGCTCTACGGTGTCGAACAATGAGCAGTTCTTC
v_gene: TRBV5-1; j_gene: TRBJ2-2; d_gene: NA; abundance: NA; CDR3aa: CASSAGQPGTGELFF; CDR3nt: TGCGCCAGCAGCGCGGGACAGCCAGGGACCGGGGAGCTGTTTTTT
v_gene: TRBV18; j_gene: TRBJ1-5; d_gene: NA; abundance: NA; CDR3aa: CASSPGMTAPNQPQHF; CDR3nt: TGTGCCAGCTCACCAGGGATGACAGCCCCCAATCAGCCCCAGCATTTT
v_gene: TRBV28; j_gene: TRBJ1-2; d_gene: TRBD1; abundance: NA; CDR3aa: CASMTGTNYGYTF; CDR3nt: TGTGCCTCGATGACAGGGACAAACTATGGCTACACCTTC
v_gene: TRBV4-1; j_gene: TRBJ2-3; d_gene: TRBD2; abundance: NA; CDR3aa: CASSQAGTSGITDTQYF; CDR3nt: TGCGCCAGCAGCCAAGCCGGGACTAGCGGGATAACAGATACGCAGTATTTT
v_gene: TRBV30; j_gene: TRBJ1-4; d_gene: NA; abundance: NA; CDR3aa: CAWSVLGGAKKLFF; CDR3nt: TGTGCCTGGAGTGTACTGGGGGGGGCGAAAAAACTGTTTTTT
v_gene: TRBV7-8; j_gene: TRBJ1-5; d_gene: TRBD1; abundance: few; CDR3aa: CASSPWTGPNQPQHF; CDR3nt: TGTGCCAGCAGCCCCTGGACAGGTCCCAATCAGCCCCAGCATTTT
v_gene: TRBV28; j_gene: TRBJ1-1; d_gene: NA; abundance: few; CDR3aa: CASSSPGQLNTEAFF; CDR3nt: TGTGCCAGCAGCTCCCCCGGACAGTTGAACACTGAAGCTTTCTTT
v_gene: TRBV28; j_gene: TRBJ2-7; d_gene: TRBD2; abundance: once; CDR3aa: CASSLIMGRRERENLYEQYF; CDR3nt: TGTGCCAGCAGCCTTATTATGGGTAGGAGGGAGCGGGAGAACCTCTACGAGCAGTACTTC
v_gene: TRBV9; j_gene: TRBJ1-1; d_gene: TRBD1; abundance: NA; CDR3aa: CASSAPTGMNTEAFF; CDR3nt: TGTGCCAGCAGCGCCCCGACAGGGATGAACACTGAAGCTTTCTTT
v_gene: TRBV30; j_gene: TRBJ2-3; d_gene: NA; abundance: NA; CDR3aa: CAWSVLGGTDTQYF; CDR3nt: TGTGCCTGGAGTGTTCTGGGGGGAACAGATACGCAGTATTTT
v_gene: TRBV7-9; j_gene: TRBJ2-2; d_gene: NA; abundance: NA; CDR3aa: CASSLPVSSGELFF; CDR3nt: TGTGCCAGCAGCTTGCCGGTGAGCTCCGGGGAGCTGTTTTTT
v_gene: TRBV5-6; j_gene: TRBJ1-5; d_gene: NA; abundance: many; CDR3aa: CASSSRGGPQHF; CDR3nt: TGTGCCAGCAGCTCAAGAGGGGGGCCCCAGCATTTT
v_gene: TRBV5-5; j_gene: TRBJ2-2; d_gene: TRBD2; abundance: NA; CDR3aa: CASSRPTSGTGELFF; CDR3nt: TGTGCCAGCAGCCGTCCCACTAGCGGCACCGGGGAGCTGTTTTTT
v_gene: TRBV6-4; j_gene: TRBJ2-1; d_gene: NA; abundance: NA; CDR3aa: CASSDGGRQFF; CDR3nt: TGTGCCAGCAGTGACGGGGGCCGCCAGTTCTTC
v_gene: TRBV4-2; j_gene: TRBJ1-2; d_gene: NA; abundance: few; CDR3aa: CASSQDRVGGGYTF; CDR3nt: TGTGCCAGCAGCCAAGACAGGGTCGGGGGTGGCTACACCTTC
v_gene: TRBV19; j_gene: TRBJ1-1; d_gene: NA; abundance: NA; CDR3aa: CASTGVRANMNTEAFF; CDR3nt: TGTGCCTCGACCGGGGTCAGAGCAAACATGAACACTGAAGCTTTCTTT
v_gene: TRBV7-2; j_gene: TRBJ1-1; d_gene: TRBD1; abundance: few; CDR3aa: CASSEGQHSTEAFF; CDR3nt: TGTGCCAGCAGCGAGGGACAGCACAGCACTGAAGCTTTCTTT
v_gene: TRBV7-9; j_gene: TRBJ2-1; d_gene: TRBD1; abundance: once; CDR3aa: CSSSPLDRVYEQFF; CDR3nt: TGTTCCAGCAGCCCCCTGGACAGGGTCTATGAGCAGTTCTTC
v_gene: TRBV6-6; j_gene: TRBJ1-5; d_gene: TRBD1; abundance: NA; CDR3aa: CASRGDSSNQPQHF; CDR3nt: TGTGCCAGCAGGGGGGACAGTTCCAATCAGCCCCAGCATTTT
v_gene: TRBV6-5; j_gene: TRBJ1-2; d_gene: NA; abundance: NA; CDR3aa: CASSTLARDGYTF; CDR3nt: TGTGCCAGCAGCACCCTAGCGAGGGATGGCTACACCTTC
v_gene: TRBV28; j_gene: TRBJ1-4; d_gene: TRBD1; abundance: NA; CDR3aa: CASSGSGGAREKLFF; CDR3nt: TGTGCCAGCAGTGGATCAGGGGGCGCGCGCGAAAAACTGTTTTTT
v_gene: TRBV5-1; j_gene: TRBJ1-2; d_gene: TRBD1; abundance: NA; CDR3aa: CASSTAQGADYGYTF; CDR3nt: TGCGCCAGCAGCACCGCACAGGGGGCGGACTATGGCTACACCTTC
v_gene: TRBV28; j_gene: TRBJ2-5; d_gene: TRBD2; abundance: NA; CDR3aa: CASSLGLAGAREQYF; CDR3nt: TGTGCCAGCAGTTTAGGGCTAGCGGGAGCACGAGAGCAGTACTTC
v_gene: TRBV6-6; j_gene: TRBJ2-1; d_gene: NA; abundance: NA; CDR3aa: CASNPGVGNEQFF; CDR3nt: TGTGCCAGCAACCCGGGGGTGGGGAATGAGCAGTTCTTC
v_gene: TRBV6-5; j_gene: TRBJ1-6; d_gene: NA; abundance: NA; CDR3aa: CASSYTDRNSPLHF; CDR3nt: TGTGCCAGCAGTTACACAGACAGGAATTCACCCCTCCACTTT
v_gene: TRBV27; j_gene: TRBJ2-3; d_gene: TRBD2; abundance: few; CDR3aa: CATGGANTDTQYF; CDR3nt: TGTGCCACCGGGGGGGCGAACACAGATACGCAGTATTTT
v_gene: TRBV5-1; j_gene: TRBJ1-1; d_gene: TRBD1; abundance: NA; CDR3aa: CASSFQDRVLDTEAFF; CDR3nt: TGCGCCAGCAGCTTCCAGGACAGGGTATTGGACACTGAAGCTTTCTTT
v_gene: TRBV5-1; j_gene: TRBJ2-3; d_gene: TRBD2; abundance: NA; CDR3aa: CASNSLGQGGLAGTDTQYF; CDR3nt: TGCGCCAGCAATAGCCTGGGACAGGGAGGACTAGCGGGAACAGATACGCAGTATTTT
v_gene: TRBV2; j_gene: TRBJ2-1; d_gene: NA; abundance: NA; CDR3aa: CASSVGGGGNEQFF; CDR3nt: TGTGCCAGCAGTGTAGGGGGTGGGGGAAATGAGCAGTTCTTC
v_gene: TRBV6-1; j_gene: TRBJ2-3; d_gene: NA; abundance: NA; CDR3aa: CASAPGDGTDTQYF; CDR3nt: TGTGCCAGCGCGCCAGGGGATGGGACAGATACGCAGTATTTT
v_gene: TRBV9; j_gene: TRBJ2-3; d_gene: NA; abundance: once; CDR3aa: CASSVSQDTQYF; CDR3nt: TGTGCCAGCAGCGTGAGCCAAGATACGCAGTATTTT
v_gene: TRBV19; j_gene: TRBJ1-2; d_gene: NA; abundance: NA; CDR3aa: CASTNKAMRLYDYGYTF; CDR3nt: TGTGCCAGTACCAATAAGGCCATGAGGTTGTATGACTATGGCTACACCTTC
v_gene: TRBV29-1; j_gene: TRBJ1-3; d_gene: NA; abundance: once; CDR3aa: CSVLEGPSSGNTIYF; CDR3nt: TGCAGCGTTCTAGAGGGTCCGAGCTCTGGAAACACCATATATTTT
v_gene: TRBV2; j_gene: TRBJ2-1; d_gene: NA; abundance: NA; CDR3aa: CASSVRDKQFF; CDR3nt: TGTGCCAGCAGTGTCCGGGACAAACAGTTCTTC
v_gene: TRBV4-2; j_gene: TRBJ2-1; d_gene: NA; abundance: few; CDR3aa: CASSQGTASYNEQFF; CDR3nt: TGTGCCAGCAGCCAAGGGACAGCGTCGTACAATGAGCAGTTCTTC
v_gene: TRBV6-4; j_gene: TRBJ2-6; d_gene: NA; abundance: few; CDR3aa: CASSEEGRLDPYSGANVLTF; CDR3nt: TGTGCCAGCAGTGAAGAGGGCAGACTAGACCCATACTCTGGGGCCAACGTCCTGACTTTC
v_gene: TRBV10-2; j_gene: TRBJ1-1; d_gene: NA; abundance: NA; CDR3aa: CASKIAGTWVKENTEAFF; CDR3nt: TGCGCCAGCAAGATAGCAGGGACATGGGTCAAGGAGAACACTGAAGCTTTCTTT
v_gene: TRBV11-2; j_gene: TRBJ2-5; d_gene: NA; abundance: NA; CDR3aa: CASTNQETQYF; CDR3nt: TGTGCCAGCACCAATCAGGAGACCCAGTACTTC
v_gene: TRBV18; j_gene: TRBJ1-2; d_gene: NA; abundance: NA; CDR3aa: CASSPSAALYGYTF; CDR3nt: TGTGCCAGCTCACCATCGGCGGCTCTCTATGGCTACACCTTC
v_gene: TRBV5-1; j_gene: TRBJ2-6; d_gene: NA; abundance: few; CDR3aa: CASSIDRLAGANVLTF; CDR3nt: TGCGCCAGCAGCATCGACAGGTTGGCTGGGGCCAACGTCCTGACTTTC
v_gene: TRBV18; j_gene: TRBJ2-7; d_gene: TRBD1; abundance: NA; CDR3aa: CASSPDQGAYEQYF; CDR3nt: TGTGCCAGTTCACCGGATCAGGGGGCCTACGAGCAGTACTTC
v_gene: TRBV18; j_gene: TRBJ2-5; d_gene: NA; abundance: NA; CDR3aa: CASSPSNRQETQYF; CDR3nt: TGTGCCAGCTCACCATCGAACAGACAAGAGACCCAGTACTTC
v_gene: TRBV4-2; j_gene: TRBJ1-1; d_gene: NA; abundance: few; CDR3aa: CASSLRSRNEAFF; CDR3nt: TGTGCCAGCAGCCTCCGGTCACGAAATGAAGCTTTCTTT
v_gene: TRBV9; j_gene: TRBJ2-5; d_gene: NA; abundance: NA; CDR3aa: CASSEGLTQETQYF; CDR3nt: TGTGCCAGCAGCGAGGGACTCACCCAAGAGACCCAGTACTTC
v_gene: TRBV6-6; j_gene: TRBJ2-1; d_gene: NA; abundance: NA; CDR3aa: CASRSGTAGEQFF; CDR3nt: TGTGCCAGCAGATCCGGGACTGCCGGTGAGCAGTTCTTC